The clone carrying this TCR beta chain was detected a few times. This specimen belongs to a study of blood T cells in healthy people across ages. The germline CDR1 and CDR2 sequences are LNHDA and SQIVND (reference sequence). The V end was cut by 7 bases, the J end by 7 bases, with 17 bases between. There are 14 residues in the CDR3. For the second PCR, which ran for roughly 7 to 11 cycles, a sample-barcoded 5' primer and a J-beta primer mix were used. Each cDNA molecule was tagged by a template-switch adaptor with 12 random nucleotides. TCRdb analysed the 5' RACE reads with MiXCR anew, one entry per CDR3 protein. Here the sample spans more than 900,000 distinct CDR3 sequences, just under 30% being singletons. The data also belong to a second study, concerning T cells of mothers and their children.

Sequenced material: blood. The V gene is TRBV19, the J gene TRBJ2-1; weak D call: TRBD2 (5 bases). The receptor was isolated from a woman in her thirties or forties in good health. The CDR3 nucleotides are TGTGCCAGTACCGAGGGTGGCAGTTTTAATGAGCAGTTCTTC. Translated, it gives CASTEGGSFNEQFF.